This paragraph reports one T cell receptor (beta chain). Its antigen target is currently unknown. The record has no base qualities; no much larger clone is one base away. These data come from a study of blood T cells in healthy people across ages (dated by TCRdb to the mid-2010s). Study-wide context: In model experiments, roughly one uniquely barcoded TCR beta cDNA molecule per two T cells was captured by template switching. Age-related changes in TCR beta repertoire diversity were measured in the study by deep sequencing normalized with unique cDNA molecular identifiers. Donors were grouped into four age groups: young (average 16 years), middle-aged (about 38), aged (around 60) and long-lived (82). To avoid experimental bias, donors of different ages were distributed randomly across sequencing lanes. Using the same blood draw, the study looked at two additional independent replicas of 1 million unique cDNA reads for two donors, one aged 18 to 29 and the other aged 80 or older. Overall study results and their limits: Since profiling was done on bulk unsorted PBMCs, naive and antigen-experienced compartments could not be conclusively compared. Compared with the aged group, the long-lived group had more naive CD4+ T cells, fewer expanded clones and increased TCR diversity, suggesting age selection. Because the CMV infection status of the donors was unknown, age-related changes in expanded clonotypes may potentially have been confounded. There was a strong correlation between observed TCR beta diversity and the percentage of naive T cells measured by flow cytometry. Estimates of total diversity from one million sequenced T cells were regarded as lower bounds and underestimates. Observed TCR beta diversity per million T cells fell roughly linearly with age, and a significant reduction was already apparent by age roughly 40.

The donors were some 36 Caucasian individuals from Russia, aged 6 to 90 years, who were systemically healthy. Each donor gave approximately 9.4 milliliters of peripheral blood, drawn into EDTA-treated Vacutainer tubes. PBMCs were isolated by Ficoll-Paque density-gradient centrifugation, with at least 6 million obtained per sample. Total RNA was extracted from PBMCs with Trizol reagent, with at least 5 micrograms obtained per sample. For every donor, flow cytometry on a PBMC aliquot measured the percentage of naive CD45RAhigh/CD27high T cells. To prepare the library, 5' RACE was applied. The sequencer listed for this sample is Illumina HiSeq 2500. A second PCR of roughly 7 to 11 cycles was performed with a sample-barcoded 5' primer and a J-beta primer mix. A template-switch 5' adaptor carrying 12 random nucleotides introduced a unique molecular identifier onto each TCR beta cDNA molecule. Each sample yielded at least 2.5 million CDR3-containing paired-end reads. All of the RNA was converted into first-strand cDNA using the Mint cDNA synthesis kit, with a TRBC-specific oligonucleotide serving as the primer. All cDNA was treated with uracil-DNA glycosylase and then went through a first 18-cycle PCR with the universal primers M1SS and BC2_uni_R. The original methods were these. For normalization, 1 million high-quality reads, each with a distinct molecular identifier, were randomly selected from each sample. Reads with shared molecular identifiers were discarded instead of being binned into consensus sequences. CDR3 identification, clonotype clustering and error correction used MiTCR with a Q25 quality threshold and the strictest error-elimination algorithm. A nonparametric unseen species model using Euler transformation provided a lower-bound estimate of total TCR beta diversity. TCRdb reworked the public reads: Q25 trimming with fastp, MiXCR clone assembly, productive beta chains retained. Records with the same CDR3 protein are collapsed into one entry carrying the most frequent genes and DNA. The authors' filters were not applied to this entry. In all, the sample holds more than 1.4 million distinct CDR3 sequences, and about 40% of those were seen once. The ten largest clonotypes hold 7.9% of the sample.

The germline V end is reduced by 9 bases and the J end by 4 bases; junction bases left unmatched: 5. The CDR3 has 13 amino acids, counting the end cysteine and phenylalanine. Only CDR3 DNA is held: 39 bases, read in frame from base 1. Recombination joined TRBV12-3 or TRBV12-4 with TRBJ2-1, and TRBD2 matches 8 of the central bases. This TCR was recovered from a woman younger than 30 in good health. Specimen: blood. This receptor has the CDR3 CASGGGGYNEQFF. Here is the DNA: TGTGCCAGTGGGGGCGGGGGGTACAATGAGCAGTTCTTC.